These T cell receptor beta chains were read from a single sample in a study of chemoradiotherapy in HPV16-positive cancers. Only in-frame clones appear in the TCRdb table, and some are missing; sequencing was by immunoSEQ multiplex PCR. The sample holds approximately 11,000 clones; roughly 65% are singletons and the top ten take roughly 14%. The specimen was obtained from a patient who underwent chemoradiotherapy. The origin of the receptors is a human donor with HPV-associated anogenital cancer. Each CDR3 is given with its conserved first and last residue. Fields, in order: clone size, J gene, V gene, D gene, CDR3 DNA, CDR3 protein. A D gene is named only where the DNA matches it firmly. Clone size is given for some rows only: seen once, a few or many times, or a class if the clone is expanded.

size: .; J: TRBJ2-3; V: TRBV27; D: .; DNA: TGTGCCAGCAGTTTAGTCTCTAGCACAGATACGCAGTATTTT; CDR3: CASSLVSSTDTQYF
size: .; J: TRBJ1-2; V: TRBV4-1; D: .; DNA: TGCGCCAGCAGCCCATCCAGGGCTAATGACTATGGCTACACCTTC; CDR3: CASSPSRANDYGYTF
size: .; J: TRBJ2-3; V: TRBV19; D: TRBD2; DNA: TGTGCCACCCAAAGGACTAGCGGGAGGGCAGATACGCAGTATTTT; CDR3: CATQRTSGRADTQYF
size: few; J: TRBJ1-2; V: TRBV5-1; D: .; DNA: TGCGCCAGCAGCAAAAAGGGGCACACTAACTATGGCTACACCTTC; CDR3: CASSKKGHTNYGYTF
size: once; J: TRBJ1-4; V: TRBV4-1; D: .; DNA: TGCGCCAGCAGCCCGGCGGGGAGTGAAAAACTGTTTTTT; CDR3: CASSPAGSEKLFF
size: .; J: TRBJ2-1; V: TRBV27; D: .; DNA: TGTGCCAGCAGTTCGACCAGCCCGGGGGGCTTTGTTGAGCAGTTCTTC; CDR3: CASSSTSPGGFVEQFF
size: .; J: TRBJ1-4; V: TRBV6-1; D: .; DNA: TGTGCCAGCAGTGAAGTTTTATCGGGGACATTTGCAACTAATGAAAAACTGTTTTTT; CDR3: CASSEVLSGTFATNEKLFF
size: .; J: TRBJ2-7; V: TRBV12-5; D: .; DNA: TGTGCTAGTGAGGACGGCGAGCAGTACTTC; CDR3: CASEDGEQYF
size: few; J: TRBJ1-1; V: TRBV2; D: .; DNA: TGTGCCAGCATGGGGGAGCGGAACACTGAAGCTTTCTTT; CDR3: CASMGERNTEAFF
size: .; J: TRBJ2-1; V: TRBV5-1; D: TRBD1; DNA: TGCGCCAGCAGCTCCACCGGGACAGGGGTCAATGAGCAGTTCTTC; CDR3: CASSSTGTGVNEQFF
size: few; J: TRBJ2-1; V: TRBV2; D: .; DNA: TGTGCCAGCAGTGGATACAATGAGCAGTTCTTC; CDR3: CASSGYNEQFF
size: .; J: TRBJ1-5; V: TRBV10-3; D: .; DNA: TGTGCCATCAGTGAGTCGAGTAGGGGCAATCAGCCCCAGCATTTT; CDR3: CAISESSRGNQPQHF
size: few; J: TRBJ1-2; V: TRBV4-1; D: .; DNA: TGCGCCAGCAGCCAAGATCCCCATAGTACTAGGGGCTACACCTTC; CDR3: CASSQDPHSTRGYTF
size: .; J: TRBJ1-4; V: TRBV6-5; D: .; DNA: TGTGCCAGCAGTTGGGCATTCGGAGCAACTAATGAAAAACTGTTTTTT; CDR3: CASSWAFGATNEKLFF
size: .; J: TRBJ2-1; V: TRBV18; D: .; DNA: TGTGCCAGCTCAGTAAGGAATGCGGATGAGCAGTTCTTC; CDR3: CASSVRNADEQFF
size: .; J: TRBJ1-1; V: TRBV11-2; D: TRBD1; DNA: TGTGCCAGCAGCGCGACCGGGACAGGGGGTACTGAAGCTTTCTTT; CDR3: CASSATGTGGTEAFF
size: .; J: TRBJ2-7; V: TRBV14; D: .; DNA: TGTGCCAGCAGCCAAGAATCGGGACTCACCTTACGAGAGCAGTACTTC; CDR3: CASSQESGLTLREQYF
size: few; J: TRBJ1-2; V: TRBV7-3; D: TRBD1; DNA: TGTGCCAGCAGCATGGATGGGACAGGAGCCTATGGCTACACCTTC; CDR3: CASSMDGTGAYGYTF
size: .; J: TRBJ2-7; V: TRBV11-2; D: TRBD2; DNA: TGTGCCAGCAGCTTAGTAGCGGGGCTTGTAACCTACGAGCAGTACTTC; CDR3: CASSLVAGLVTYEQYF
size: .; J: TRBJ2-3; V: TRBV21-1; D: .; DNA: TGTGCCAGCAGCAAACGCTTGCAGTATTTT; CDR3: CASSKRLQYF
size: few; J: TRBJ1-6; V: TRBV19; D: .; DNA: TGTGCCAGTAAGGTGGGGCAGACCAATTCACCCCTCCACTTT; CDR3: CASKVGQTNSPLHF
size: .; J: TRBJ2-1; V: TRBV4-3; D: TRBD2; DNA: TGCGCCAGCAGCCAAGAACCTAGCGGGGGCTATGAGCAGTTCTTC; CDR3: CASSQEPSGGYEQFF
size: .; J: TRBJ2-1; V: TRBV7-2; D: TRBD2; DNA: TGTGCCAGCAGCTCGATAGCGGGGGGGGGCGATGAGCAGTTCTTC; CDR3: CASSSIAGGGDEQFF
size: .; J: TRBJ2-3; V: TRBV5-1; D: TRBD1; DNA: TGCGCCAGCAGCTTCGGACAGGGCCCTAGCACAGATACGCAGTATTTT; CDR3: CASSFGQGPSTDTQYF
size: .; J: TRBJ2-3; V: TRBV29-1; D: .; DNA: TGCAGCGTTGATGGAAGCACAGATACGCAGTATTTT; CDR3: CSVDGSTDTQYF
size: .; J: TRBJ1-5; V: TRBV5-6; D: TRBD1; DNA: TGTGCCAGCAGTTATCAGACAGGGGGCAGCCAGCCCCAGCATTTT; CDR3: CASSYQTGGSQPQHF
size: .; J: TRBJ2-7; V: TRBV2; D: TRBD1; DNA: TGTGCCAGCAGTGAAGCGATGACTGGGACAGTGATAAGCTTGTACTTC; CDR3: CASSEAMTGTVISLYF
size: .; J: TRBJ2-3; V: TRBV30; D: TRBD2; DNA: TGTGCCTGCCACCAAGCGGGACTAGCGGGAGATACGCAGTATTTT; CDR3: CACHQAGLAGDTQYF
size: .; J: TRBJ2-7; V: TRBV5-1; D: TRBD1; DNA: TGCGCCAGCAGCGGGGGACAGGGACCCTACGAGCAGTACTTC; CDR3: CASSGGQGPYEQYF
size: .; J: TRBJ1-2; V: TRBV10-2; D: .; DNA: TGCGCCAGCTCAAGGGACGACTATGGCTACACCTTC; CDR3: CASSRDDYGYTF